One sample yielded the 6 T cell receptor beta chains listed below, sequenced in a study of CD8+ T cells in alopecia areata. Investigators isolated RNA and reverse transcribed it into cDNA to act as the sequencing template. Profiling relied on immunoSEQ multiplex PCR, and the TCRdb table lists in-frame clones only, not all of them. Among 150,000 or so clones listed, 87% were seen once. Sequenced here: CD8+ T cells sorted from blood, sampled at week 0. The origin of the receptors is a human donor with alopecia areata.

The V call is TRBV4-1, the J call TRBJ2-7, with D perhaps TRBD1 (5 bases). V was trimmed by 2 bases and J by 3 bases, leaving 11 bases between them. Germline lookup yields CDR1 MGHRA and CDR2 YSYEKL. CDR3 length: 14 amino acids. CDR3 in DNA: TGCGCCAGCAGCCAATCGGACACGGGCTACGAGCAGTACTTC. Its protein product is CASSQSDTGYEQYF.

The chain joins TRBV23-1 to TRBJ1-5; TRBD1 aligns across 7 bases. TRBV23-1 is marked as an open reading frame, function uncertain. V shed 4 bases, J shed 4 bases, and the junction held 7 bases outside the gene matches. The length of the CDR3 is 15 residues. The CDR3 loop reads CASSPPGQTNQPQHF. The CDR3 DNA reads as TGCGCCAGCAGTCCCCCGGGACAGACAAATCAGCCCCAGCATTTT.

V is TRBV10-3 and J is TRBJ1-1, with D uncertain. This CDR3 has 11 amino acids. Germline CDR1 is ENHRY and CDR2 is SYGVKD. V lost 5 bases to trimming and J lost 7 bases, with 8 bases between them. The CDR3 bases are TGTGCCATCAGTAACAAGGATGAAGCTTTCTTT. Translated: CAISNKDEAFF.

Details on this clone: Germline and junction disagree at one end, which may indicate a read error. In DNA, the CDR3 is TGTACCTGGGAGTCACTAGCGGGAATCTACGAGCAGTACTTC. Its protein is CTWESLAGIYEQYF. The chain joins TRBV30 to TRBJ2-7, with TRBD2 matching over 10 bases. Germline CDR1 GTSNPN, CDR2 SVGIG (reference sequence). The CDR3 contains 14 residues.

V is TRBV5-1 and J is TRBJ2-1; 11 bases agree with TRBD2. V gave up 4 bases and J gave up 4 bases; unmatched junction bases: 7. Per germline, CDR1 SGHRS and CDR2 YFSETQ. The CDR3 runs 16 residues. The CDR3 protein is CASSDLSGGAYNEQFF. CDR3 coding DNA: TGCGCCAGCAGCGATCTTAGCGGGGGGGCGTACAATGAGCAGTTCTTC.

The gene calls are TRBV6-5 and TRBJ2-2, with TRBD2 matching 7 bases. The germline V gene encodes CDR1 MNHEY and CDR2 SVGAGI. V was pared by 2 bases and J by 4 bases, with 4 bases of the junction left unmatched. The CDR3 extends over 15 amino acids. The CDR3 DNA sequence: TGTGCCAGCAGTTACGGCTCTAGCGGCACCGGGGAGCTGTTTTTT. Translating it yields CASSYGSSGTGELFF.